The clone carrying this T cell receptor beta chain was seen at least ten times. The entry originates in a study of tumor-infiltrating lymphocytes in oesophageal squamous cell carcinoma. One entry per CDR3 protein results from TCRdb running MiXCR on the PCR reads. The sample lists roughly 19,000 distinct CDR3 sequences; roughly 41% were seen once. Deletions cut 6 bases from V and 7 bases from J, with 12 bases between. The CDR3 is made up of 13 amino acids. Per germline, CDR1 MDHEN and CDR2 SYDVKM. The specimen sequenced was normal esophageal tissue next to the tumor. This receptor was obtained from a male donor with esophageal squamous cell carcinoma. The chain combines TRBV28 with TRBJ2-2; either TRBD1 or TRBD2 may fit D (5 bases each). The chain's CDR3 is CASREGWGGELFF. For the CDR3, the DNA is TGTGCCAGCAGAGAGGGGTGGGGCGGGGAGCTGTTTTTT.